The clone carrying this TCR beta chain was observed once. Assay: immunoSEQ multiplex PCR; the TCRdb copy retains only in-frame clones and omits some. The data contain a few hundred thousand clones, 92% of them singletons. Germline V gene lookup returns CDR1 LNHDA and CDR2 SQIVND (reference sequence). This CDR3 is built from 15 residues. V was shortened by 5 bases and J by 2 bases, with 14 bases between the two germline ends. These data originate in a study of Ad26.COV2.S vaccination and SARS-CoV-2 variants. Whole-study context: The donor belonged to the COV1001 Ad26.COV2.S trial arm. Ad26.COV2.S, an intramuscular injection, was given once or twice 56 days apart.

The treatment: 19 received Ad26.COV2.S at low or high dose, single or two shots; about 5 received placebo; per-sample allocation not given. At day 63 after the first vaccine or placebo injection, samples were drawn. This TCR came from a person aged 18-65 years who received the Ad26.COV2.S COVID-19 vaccine or a placebo. This chain links TRBV19 with TRBJ2-3; D is perhaps TRBD1 (5 bases). The material was peripheral blood, obtained in a trial of Ad26.COV2.S vaccine versus placebo. The chain's CDR3 is CASSLSGFFTDTQYF. The CDR3 nucleotides read TGTGCCAGTAGTCTTTCAGGGTTCTTCACAGATACGCAGTATTTT.